The TCR beta chain described here comes from a study of OX40 agonist ivuxolimab in advanced cancers. Whole-study findings and limits: Patients with a partial response at 0.1-3.0 mg/kg had among the lowest clonal expansion.

With regard to this clone: Antigen: not known.

With autoimmune disease history or systemic immunosuppression, patients were excluded. Assay: immunoSEQ multiplex PCR; the TCRdb copy retains only in-frame clones and omits some. The data show tens of thousands of clones, around 87% seen once. Germline loops: CDR1 KGHSH, CDR2 LQKENI. Trimming took 2 bases from V and 0 from J, leaving 7 bases between them. The CDR3 is made up of 14 amino acids. The chain combines TRBV18 with TRBJ1-1; D perhaps matches TRBD1 (5 bases). This receptor was obtained from an adult with an advanced solid tumor such as melanoma, head and neck, liver or kidney cancer. The specimen was CD4+ or CD8+ T cells sorted from blood, collected in a trial of the OX40 agonist ivuxolimab. In DNA, the CDR3 is TGTGCCAGCTCACCAACAGGTTTGAACACTGAAGCTTTCTTT. Encoded protein: CASSPTGLNTEAFF.